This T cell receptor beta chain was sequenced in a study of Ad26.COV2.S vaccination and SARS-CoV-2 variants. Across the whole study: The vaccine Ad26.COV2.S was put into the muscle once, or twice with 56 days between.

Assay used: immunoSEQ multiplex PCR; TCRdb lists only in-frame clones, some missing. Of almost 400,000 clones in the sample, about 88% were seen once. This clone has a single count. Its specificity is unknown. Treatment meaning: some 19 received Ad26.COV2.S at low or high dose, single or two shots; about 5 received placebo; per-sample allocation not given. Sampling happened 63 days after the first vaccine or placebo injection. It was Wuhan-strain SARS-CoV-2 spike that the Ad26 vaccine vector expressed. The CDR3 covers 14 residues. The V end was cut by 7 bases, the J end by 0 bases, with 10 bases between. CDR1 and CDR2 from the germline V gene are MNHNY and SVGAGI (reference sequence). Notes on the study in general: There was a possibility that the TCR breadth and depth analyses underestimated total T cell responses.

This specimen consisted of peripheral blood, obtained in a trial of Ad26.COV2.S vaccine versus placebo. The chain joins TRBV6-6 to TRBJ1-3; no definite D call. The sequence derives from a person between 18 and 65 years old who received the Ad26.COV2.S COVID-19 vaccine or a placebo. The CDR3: CASIAAGSGNTIYF. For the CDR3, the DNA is TGTGCCAGCATCGCGGCTGGCTCTGGAAACACCATATATTTT.